The clone carrying this T cell receptor (beta chain) occurred a few times. Its antigen is as yet unknown. The data stem from a study of T cells after yellow fever vaccination. Study-wide background: Low-cell-number fractions were prepared with SMART-Seq v4 Ultra Low Input. The study, taken as a whole, reports: Although most clonotypes did not, a small share appeared in both CD4 and CD8 compartments. Booster sampling recovered most clones from primary vaccination (96% CD4, approximately 88% CD8).

Per germline, CDR1 KGHSH and CDR2 LQKENI. V lost 3 bases and J lost 0, with 8 bases in between. CDR3 length: 14 residues. TCRdb fed the 5' RACE reads into MiXCR, producing one record per CDR3 protein. The sample yields about 230,000 distinct CDR3 sequences, more than 6.5% seen once. The sequenced sample was CD4+ T cells sorted from PBMCs, obtained on the day of the yellow fever booster vaccination. This sequence was found in a man aged 25-45 years who received the YFV17D yellow fever vaccine. The chain links TRBV18 to TRBJ1-1; D is unclear. The DNA of the CDR3 is TGTGCCAGCTCACCTGAGAGCATGAACACTGAAGCTTTCTTT. This translates into CASSPESMNTEAFF.